Each of the 25 T cell receptor beta chains below was sequenced from the same sample in a study of shared clonotypes between healthy human individuals. Generated by immunoSEQ multiplex PCR, the TCRdb table keeps only in-frame clones and is missing some. The sample contains 150,000 to 200,000 clones, over 80% of which appear only once. Sequencing was done on a sample of naive CD4+ T cells sorted from blood. Indicated subset: CD45RA+ positively selected. The receptors stem from a woman aged 25 to 39 in good health.

This chain links TRBV28 with TRBJ2-5, with 8 nucleotides matching TRBD2. The J call may be wrong; the DNA end is better matched by TRBJ2-7. Germline values: CDR1 MDHEN, CDR2 SYDVKM. The CDR3 has 16 amino acids. The chain's CDR3 is CASSPMRWREVNEQYF. CDR3 sequence (DNA): TGTGCCAGCAGTCCCATGCGTTGGCGGGAGGTGAACGAGCAGTACTTC.

The rearrangement joins TRBV9 to TRBJ1-5; D is unresolved. V was pared by 0 bases and J by 0 bases, with 7 bases between. The CDR3 is 15 residues long. Germline V gives CDR1 SGDLS, CDR2 YYNGEE. The CDR3 is CASSVDGNSNQPQHF. CDR3 sequence (DNA): TGTGCCAGCAGCGTAGACGGTAATAGCAATCAGCCCCAGCATTTT. The full variable domain, with the rest looked up from reference TRBV9 and TRBJ1-5, is DSGVTQTPKHLITATGQRVTLRCSPRSGDLSVYWYQQSLDQGLQFLIQYYNGEERAKGNILERFSAQQFPDLHSELNLSSLELGDSALYFCASSVDGNSNQPQHFGDGTRLSIL.

CDR3 residues: CASSFRGQSNQPQHF. CDR3 coding DNA: TGTGCCAGCAGTTTTAGGGGACAGAGCAATCAGCCCCAGCATTTT. The V gene is TRBV28, the J gene TRBJ1-5; 7 bases are a match to TRBD1. Losses at the gene ends were 3 bases for V and 1 base for J; bases not matched to a gene: 3. Germline V gives CDR1 MDHEN, CDR2 SYDVKM. This CDR3 is built from 15 residues. Drawing the rest from reference TRBV28 and TRBJ1-5, the complete variable domain is DVKVTQSSRYLVKRTGEKVFLECVQDMDHENMFWYRQDPGLGLRLIYFSYDVKMKEKGDIPEGYSVSREKKERFSLILESASTNQTSMYLCASSFRGQSNQPQHFGDGTRLSIL.

The chain links TRBV5-5 to TRBJ1-1; TRBD1 might be the D (5 bases). Germline CDR1 is SGHKS and CDR2 is YYEKEE (reference sequence). Deletions cut 3 bases from V and 3 bases from J, with 9 bases between. The CDR3 sequence is 13 residues long. The CDR3 sequence is CASSWGGHTEAFF. In DNA, the CDR3 is TGTGCCAGCAGCTGGGGGGGACACACTGAAGCTTTCTTT.

This chain joins TRBV7-9 and TRBJ1-5; D not resolved. Germline CDR1 reads SEHNR; CDR2 reads FQNEAQ (reference sequence). This CDR3 is built from 16 residues. V dropped 5 bases and J dropped 0 bases, with 14 bases sitting between them. The chain's CDR3 is CASSNSLGYSNQPQHF. The CDR3 bases are TGTGCCAGCAGCAACTCCCTGGGCTATAGCAATCAGCCCCAGCATTTT. Filled out from reference TRBV7-9 and TRBJ1-5, the complete variable domain reads DTGVSQNPRHKITKRGQNVTFRCDPISEHNRLYWYRQTLGQGPEFLTYFQNEAQLEKSRLLSDRFSAERPKGSFSTLEIQRTEQGDSAMYLCASSNSLGYSNQPQHFGDGTRLSIL.

CDR3 DNA: TGTGCCAGCAGAGACCCCGACACTGAAGCTTTCTTT. Amino acid sequence: CASRDPDTEAFF. The V gene is TRBV6-6, the J gene TRBJ1-1; no firm D call. Trimming took 6 bases from V and 3 from J, leaving 8 bases between them. Germline V gives CDR1 MNHNY, CDR2 SVGAGI (reference sequence). The CDR3 totals 12 residues.

This clone was found once. The chain has TRBV28 and TRBJ2-6; TRBD1 agrees at 7 bases. CDR3 length: 17 amino acids. Trimming removed 3 bases from V and 1 base from J; junction bases left unmatched: 6. In germline, CDR1 is MDHEN, CDR2 SYDVKM. The CDR3 sequence is CASSLATGSSGANVLTF. CDR3 bases: TGTGCCAGCAGTTTGGCGACAGGGAGTTCTGGGGCCAACGTCCTGACTTTC. The variable domain in full, completed from reference TRBV28 and TRBJ2-6, reads DVKVTQSSRYLVKRTGEKVFLECVQDMDHENMFWYRQDPGLGLRLIYFSYDVKMKEKGDIPEGYSVSREKKERFSLILESASTNQTSMYLCASSLATGSSGANVLTFGAGSRLTVL.

The J gene is TRBJ2-5, the V gene TRBV5-4; 7 bases are a match to TRBD1. The length of the CDR3 is 15 residues. The germline V gene has CDR1 SGHNT and CDR2 YYREEE (reference sequence). With 3 bases clipped from V and 5 bases from J, the junction kept 10 bases outside the gene matches. The DNA of the CDR3 is TGTGCCAGCAGCTCACCCAAACAGGGGACGGAGACCCAGTACTTC. Translation: CASSSPKQGTETQYF. The variable domain in full, with the rest retrieved from reference TRBV5-4 and TRBJ2-5, is ETGVTQSPTHLIKTRGQQVTLRCSSQSGHNTVSWYQQALGQGPQFIFQYYREEENGRGNFPPRFSGLQFPNYSSELNVNALELDDSALYLCASSSPKQGTETQYFGPGTRLLVL.

J is TRBJ2-7 and V is TRBV18; D perhaps matches TRBD1 (5 bases). The CDR3 runs to 14 residues. CDR1 and CDR2 from the germline V gene are KGHSH and LQKENI. V shed 6 bases and J shed 3 bases, with 15 bases lying between them. CDR3 residues: CASSRKQDLYEQYF. In DNA, the CDR3 is TGTGCCAGCTCGCGGAAACAGGACCTCTACGAGCAGTACTTC.

The rearrangement links TRBV7-9 to TRBJ1-6; a possible D gene is TRBD1 (5 bases). V was clipped by 3 bases and J by 7 bases, with 7 bases between them. This CDR3 region has 13 residues. Germline values: CDR1 SEHNR, CDR2 FQNEAQ (reference sequence). CDR3 bases: TGTGCCAGCAGCTTTAGGGACAATTCACCCCTCCACTTT. Amino acid sequence: CASSFRDNSPLHF.

The chain combines TRBV18 with TRBJ1-1; 10 positions agree with TRBD1. Trimming took 4 bases from V and 7 from J; bases not matched to a gene: 3. The germline gives CDR1 KGHSH, CDR2 LQKENI. This CDR3 is built from 13 residues. This chain's CDR3 is CASSQGTGDEAFF. For the CDR3, the DNA is TGTGCCAGCTCACAAGGGACAGGGGATGAAGCTTTCTTT.

This rearrangement joins TRBV7-9 to TRBJ2-7; possible D gene TRBD2, 5 bases. CDR3 length: 14 residues. Germline CDR1 and CDR2: SEHNR and FQNEAQ (reference sequence). Trimming shortened V by 2 bases and J by 1 base, and 9 bases separated the two germline ends. The CDR3 reads CASSLQEESYEQYF. The CDR3 DNA follows: TGTGCCAGCAGCTTACAGGAGGAGTCCTACGAGCAGTACTTC. Filled out from reference TRBV7-9 and TRBJ2-7, the complete variable domain reads DTGVSQNPRHKITKRGQNVTFRCDPISEHNRLYWYRQTLGQGPEFLTYFQNEAQLEKSRLLSDRFSAERPKGSFSTLEIQRTEQGDSAMYLCASSLQEESYEQYFGPGTRLTVT.

The chain employs TRBV5-8 and TRBJ2-5, with TRBD2 identical over 10 bases. The J call could be wrong; TRBJ2-7 is a better fit for the DNA end. CDR1 is SGHTS and CDR2 is YDEGEE in the germline V gene. The CDR3 consists of 15 residues. In DNA form, the CDR3 reads TGTGCCAGCAGGTTACCCGGGACTAGCGCCTACGAGCAGTACTTC. It yields the protein CASRLPGTSAYEQYF.

The chain has TRBV15 and TRBJ1-3, with D unresolved. The CDR3 has 23 residues. Looked up from germline, CDR1 is LNHNV and CDR2 is YYDKDF (reference sequence). The V end lost 0 bases, the J end lost 0 bases, and 30 bases lay between the germline ends. The CDR3 is CATSRDRRGQAPLGLSSGNTIYF. The CDR3 region has the DNA TGTGCCACCAGCAGAGATCGGCGAGGGCAGGCCCCCCTAGGACTCTCCTCTGGAAACACCATATATTTT.

The sample holds a few counts of this clone. The chain is built from TRBV6-5 and TRBJ2-7, with D possibly being TRBD1 (5 bases). The CDR3 sequence is 13 residues long. Deletions cut 4 bases from V and 4 bases from J, with 11 bases between. CDR1 and CDR2 (germline): MNHEY, SVGAGI. The CDR3 nucleotides are TGTGCCAGCAGTTCAGGGAACTTTTACGAGCAGTACTTC. This translates into CASSSGNFYEQYF.

V gene TRBV5-1 combines with J gene TRBJ2-3; D gene ambiguous. Per the germline V gene, CDR1 is SGHRS and CDR2 is YFSETQ. The CDR3 runs to 14 residues. The V gene lost 1 base and the J gene lost 2 bases, with 8 bases spanning the gap. The CDR3 here is CASSLRVYTDTQYF. The CDR3, as DNA: TGCGCCAGCAGCTTGAGGGTGTACACAGATACGCAGTATTTT.

This clone appeared once. This rearrangement joins TRBV6-1 to TRBJ1-2, with D perhaps matching TRBD1 (5 bases). Trimming shortened V by 4 bases and J by 4 bases, and 13 bases separated the two germline ends. The germline V gene encodes CDR1 MNHNS and CDR2 SASEGT. This CDR3 is 14 amino acids long. The DNA of the CDR3 is TGTGCCAGCAGTGGCAGCACAGGCTTCTATGGCTACACCTTC. Protein product: CASSGSTGFYGYTF.

The chain has TRBV18 and TRBJ2-2; the match to TRBD1 covers 9 bases. CDR3 size: 15 residues. J gave up 5 bases and V 3 bases, and 4 bases lay outside the gene matches. In germline, CDR1 is KGHSH, CDR2 LQKENI. The CDR3 coding sequence is TGTGCCAGCTCACCTTTACAGGGGGCGACCGGGGAGCTGTTTTTT. Its translation: CASSPLQGATGELFF. The full variable domain, completed using reference TRBV18 and TRBJ2-2, is NAGVMQNPRHLVRRRGQEARLRCSPMKGHSHVYWYRQLPEEGLKFMVYLQKENIIDESGMPKERFSAEFPKEGPSILRIQQVVRGDSAAYFCASSPLQGATGELFFGEGSRLTVL.

The chain employs TRBV28 and TRBJ2-7; 7 nucleotides align to TRBD2. V lost 2 bases and J lost 7; bases outside the gene matches: 11. The CDR3 sequence is 15 residues long. CDR1 MDHEN and CDR2 SYDVKM come from the germline V gene. CDR3 DNA: TGTGCCAGCAGTTTAGGTGGGAGGGACGAGTGGGAGCAGTACTTC. Amino acid sequence: CASSLGGRDEWEQYF.

The chain links TRBV28 to TRBJ1-1; 9 bases align to TRBD1. V was pared by 6 bases and J by 6 bases, with 20 bases of the junction left unmatched. The CDR3 is made up of 18 amino acids. Germline V gene sequence: CDR1 MDHEN, CDR2 SYDVKM. CDR3 bases: TGTGCCAGCAGCCCTAAAGTGGGCGACAGGGGGTGGTATGCTGAAGCTTTCTTT. The encoded protein is CASSPKVGDRGWYAEAFF.

The rearrangement joins TRBV5-1 to TRBJ1-2, with a weak D call TRBD1 (5 bases). Germline CDR1 and CDR2: SGHRS and YFSETQ. V lost 3 bases to trimming and J lost 6 bases, with 15 bases between them. The CDR3 runs 14 residues. The CDR3 coding sequence is TGCGCCAGCAGCTCCTACGGACAAACAGATGGCTACACCTTC. Residues: CASSSYGQTDGYTF.

This clone was detected only once. The CDR3 DNA sequence: TGTGCCAGCAGCTTAGTTCCAGCGGTAAGCTCCTACGAGCAGTACTTC. It is translated as CASSLVPAVSSYEQYF. J is TRBJ2-7 and V is TRBV7-6; TRBD2 might be the D (5 bases). The length of the CDR3 is 16 residues. Germline V lookup: CDR1 SGHVS, CDR2 FNYEAQ. V was trimmed by 1 base and J by 0 bases, leaving 13 bases between them.

This sequence joins TRBV6-1 and TRBJ2-1; TRBD2 matches 12 bases. Germline V gives CDR1 MNHNS, CDR2 SASEGT. The V and J ends lost 4 bases and 5 bases, in that order; junction bases with no gene match: 3. There are 15 residues in the CDR3. CDR3 nucleotide sequence: TGTGCCAGCAGTGTACCTAGCGGGAGGGACAATGAGCAGTTCTTC. It translates to CASSVPSGRDNEQFF.

The rearrangement links TRBV28 to TRBJ1-2; D not resolved. The CDR3 extends over 15 amino acids. The germline CDR1 and CDR2 sequences are MDHEN and SYDVKM. V gave up 5 bases and J gave up 2 bases, with 15 bases separating them. The CDR3 loop reads CASSAAQANNYGYTF. For the CDR3, the DNA is TGTGCCAGCAGTGCCGCCCAGGCGAACAACTATGGCTACACCTTC.

V is TRBV15 and J is TRBJ1-5; D ambiguous. The CDR3 has 14 amino acids. V dropped 1 base and J dropped 4 bases, with 8 bases sitting between them. Germline-derived CDR1 and CDR2 are LNHNV and YYDKDF (reference sequence). The CDR3 sequence is CATSRARQNQPQHF. CDR3 nucleotides: TGTGCCACCAGCAGAGCCCGACAAAATCAGCCCCAGCATTTT.